This entry describes one TCR beta chain. What it recognizes is unknown. The source of the sample is a study of shared clonotypes between healthy human individuals. Findings and limits, study-wide: The study found lower generation probabilities in non-shared clonotypes than in those shared by all four donors. The sole specimen, blood, was sampled, and tissue repertoires likely differ.

On sorted subsets, replicate PCRs used roughly 190 ng DNA, or approximately 33,000 T cell genomes. Sequencing used immunoSEQ multiplex PCR; TCRdb keeps in-frame clones, though not all of them. There are around 2.5 million clones in the sample; roughly 93% occur only once, and more than 0.35% lies in the top ten. With V trimmed by 5 bases and J by 3 bases, 10 bases remained unmatched. The CDR3 length is 16 residues. Per the germline V gene, CDR1 is SEHNR and CDR2 is FQNEAQ (reference sequence). Sequenced sample: naive CD4+ T cells from PBMCs. Described subset: CD45RA+ positively selected. This sequence was found in a man aged 18 to 30 in good health. Some clones in this sample may be carry-over from other donors' samples. This chain links TRBV7-9 with TRBJ2-1, with 7 bases fitting TRBD2. CDR3 nucleotides: TGTGCCAGCAGCACCACCCGGGCTAGCGGCTACAATGAGCAGTTCTTC. As protein: CASSTTRASGYNEQFF.